This paragraph reports one T cell receptor beta chain. The CDR3 length is 18 residues. Per the germline V gene, CDR1 is LNHDA and CDR2 is SQIVND (reference sequence). With V trimmed by 5 bases and J by 3 bases, 15 bases remained unmatched. Per the original data handling: Reference gene primer amplification in the assay estimated nucleated cell counts. The data were produced by immunoSEQ multiplex PCR, yet TCRdb's version contains in-frame clones alone and is incomplete. For V, J and clone size, that table is used; D and trimming come from the DNA. The sample includes under 150,000 clones, approximately 85% of them seen just once. Seattle's cohort entered during active infection and was followed longitudinally. The sample is drawn from a study of blood T cell repertoires in COVID-19. About the research overall: Acute and convalescent COVID-19 samples came from the United States, Italy and Spain. T cells, B-cell-depleted T cells, or PBMCs provided the cDNA or gDNA that served as material.

The source of this sequence is a woman aged 55-75 years with COVID-19, enrolled during active disease. Material: peripheral blood. The chain carries TRBV19 and TRBJ2-7, with 11 positions matching TRBD2. The CDR3 DNA sequence: TGTGCCAGTAGTCCTTGGGCCCTCACTAGCGGGGGCCTCTACGAGCAGTACTTC. Its protein is CASSPWALTSGGLYEQYF.